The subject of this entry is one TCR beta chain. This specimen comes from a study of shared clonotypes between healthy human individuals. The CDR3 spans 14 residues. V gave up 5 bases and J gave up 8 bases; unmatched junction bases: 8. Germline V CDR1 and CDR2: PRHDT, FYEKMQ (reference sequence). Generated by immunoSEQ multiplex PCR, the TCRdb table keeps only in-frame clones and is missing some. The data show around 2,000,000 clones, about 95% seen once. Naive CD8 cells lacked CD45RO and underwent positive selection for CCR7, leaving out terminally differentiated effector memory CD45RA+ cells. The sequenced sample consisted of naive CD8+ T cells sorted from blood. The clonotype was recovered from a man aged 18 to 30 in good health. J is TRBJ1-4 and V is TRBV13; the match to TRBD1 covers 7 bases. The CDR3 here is CASSEDRAYEKLFF. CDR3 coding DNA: TGTGCCAGCAGCGAAGACAGGGCTTACGAAAAACTGTTTTTT.